The present T cell receptor (beta chain) was sequenced within a study of response to subunit inactivated influenza vaccine. There are a few counts of this clonotype. The CDR3 spans 15 residues. V trimming: 6 bases; J trimming: 5 bases; junction bases outside the gene matches: 8. Germline-derived CDR1 and CDR2 are SGHAT and FQDESV (reference sequence). TCRdb reprocessed the RT-PCR reads with MiXCR, giving one entry per CDR3 protein. The repertoire holds approximately 500,000 distinct CDR3 sequences, with under 30% as singletons. The data also belong to a second study, concerning T cells expressing NK-cell markers. As that study records: 5'RACE template switching with UMIs generated TCR beta cDNA. Investigators obtained TCR beta repertoires from sorted CD3+CD56+NKG2C+, CD3+CD56+NKG2C- and CD3+CD56-NKG2C+ T cells. In 5 to 7 donors, dominant NKG2C+ clonotypes were about 1.0-7.0% of CD8+ T cells.

The clonotype comes from a man aged 45-65 years who received an inactivated influenza vaccine. The sample in question was CD4+ T cells sorted from PBMCs, obtained about 12 days after vaccination. The rearrangement uses TRBV11-1 and TRBJ2-1, with 9 bases fitting TRBD2. DNA of the CDR3: TGTGCCAGCAGACCCGCGGGAGGGAAAAACAATGAGCAGTTCTTC. This gives the protein CASRPAGGKNNEQFF.